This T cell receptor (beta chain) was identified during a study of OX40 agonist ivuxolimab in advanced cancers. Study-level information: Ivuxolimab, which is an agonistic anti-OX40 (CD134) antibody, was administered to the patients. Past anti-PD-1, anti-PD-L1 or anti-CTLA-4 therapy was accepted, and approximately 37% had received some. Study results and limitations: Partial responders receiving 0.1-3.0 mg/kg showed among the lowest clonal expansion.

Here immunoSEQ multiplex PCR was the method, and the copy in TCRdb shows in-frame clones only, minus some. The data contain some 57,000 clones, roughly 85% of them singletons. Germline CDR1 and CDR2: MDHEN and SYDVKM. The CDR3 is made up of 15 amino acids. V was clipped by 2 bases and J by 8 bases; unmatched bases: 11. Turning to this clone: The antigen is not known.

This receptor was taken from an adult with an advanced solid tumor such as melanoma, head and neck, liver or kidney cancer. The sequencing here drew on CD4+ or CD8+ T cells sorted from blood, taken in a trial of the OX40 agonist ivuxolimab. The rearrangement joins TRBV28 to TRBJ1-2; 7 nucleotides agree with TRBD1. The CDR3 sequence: CASSLPAEGAGGYTF. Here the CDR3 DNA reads TGTGCCAGCAGTTTACCCGCGGAGGGGGCAGGGGGCTACACCTTC.